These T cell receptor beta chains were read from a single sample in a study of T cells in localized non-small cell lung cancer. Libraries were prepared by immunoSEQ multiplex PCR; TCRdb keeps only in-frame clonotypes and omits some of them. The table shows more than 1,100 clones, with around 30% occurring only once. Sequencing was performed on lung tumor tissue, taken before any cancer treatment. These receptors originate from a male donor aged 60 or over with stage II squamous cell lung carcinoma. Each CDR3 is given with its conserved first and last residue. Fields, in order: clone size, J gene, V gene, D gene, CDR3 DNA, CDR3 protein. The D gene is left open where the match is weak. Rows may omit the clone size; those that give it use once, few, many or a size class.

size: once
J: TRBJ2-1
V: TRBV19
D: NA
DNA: TGTGCCAGTAGCGGGCGGGATGAGCAGTTCTTC
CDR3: CASSGRDEQFF

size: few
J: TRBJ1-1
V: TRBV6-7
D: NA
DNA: TGTGCCAGCAAGGGGCTTGCTGAAGCTTTCTTT
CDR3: CASKGLAEAFF

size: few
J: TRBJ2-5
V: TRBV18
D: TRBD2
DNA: TGTGCCAGCTCAGCCTGGACTAGCGGGGGAGGAGAGACCCAGTACTTC
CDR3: CASSAWTSGGGETQYF

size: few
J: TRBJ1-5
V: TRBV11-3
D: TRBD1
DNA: TGTGCCAGCAGCCGGGACAGGTTCAATCAGCCCCAGCATTTT
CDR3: CASSRDRFNQPQHF

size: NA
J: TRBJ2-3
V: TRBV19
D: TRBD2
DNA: TGTGCCAGTAGTATGCCTACCCCCTCTAGCGGTTTCACAGATACGCAGTATTTT
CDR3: CASSMPTPSSGFTDTQYF

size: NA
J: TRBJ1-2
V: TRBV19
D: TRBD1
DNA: TGTGCCAGTAGTGGCCCCGGGACAGGGTATGGCTACACCTTC
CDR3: CASSGPGTGYGYTF

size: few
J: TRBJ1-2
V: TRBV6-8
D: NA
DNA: TGTGCCAGCAGTTCGGCCAGAAATGGCTACACCTTC
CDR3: CASSSARNGYTF

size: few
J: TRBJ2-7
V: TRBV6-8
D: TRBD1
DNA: TGTGCCAGTAGCCCCGGGACAGAGTACGAGCAGTACTTC
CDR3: CASSPGTEYEQYF

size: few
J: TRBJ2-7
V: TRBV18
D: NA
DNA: TGTGCCAGCTCACCTCGCGTGGCAGCCTACGAGCAGTACTTC
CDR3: CASSPRVAAYEQYF

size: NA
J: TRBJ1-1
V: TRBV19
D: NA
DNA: TGTGTCACCCTTCAGGGTACGACTGAAGCTTTCTTT
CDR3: CVTLQGTTEAFF

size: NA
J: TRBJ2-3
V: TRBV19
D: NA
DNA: TGTACCAGTAGTATGGGGGGATGGGGCCTCCCAGATACGCAGTATTTT
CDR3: CTSSMGGWGLPDTQYF

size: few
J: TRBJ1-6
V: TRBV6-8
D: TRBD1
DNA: TGTGCTAGCAGTGAGTCCGGGACAGGGGATTCACCCCTCCACTTT
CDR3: CASSESGTGDSPLHF

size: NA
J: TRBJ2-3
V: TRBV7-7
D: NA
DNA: TGTGCCAGCAGCTTGGAACTAGGGACGAGCACAGATACGCAGTATTTT
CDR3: CASSLELGTSTDTQYF

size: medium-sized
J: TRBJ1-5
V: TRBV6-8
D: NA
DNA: TGTGCCAGCAGTGACTCGGAAGGGACGGATCAGCCCCAGCATTTT
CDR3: CASSDSEGTDQPQHF

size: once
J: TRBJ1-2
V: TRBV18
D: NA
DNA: TGTGCCAGCTCCTTTACCAATCAGGGCGGCTACACCTTC
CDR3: CASSFTNQGGYTF

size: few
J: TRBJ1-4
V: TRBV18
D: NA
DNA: TGTGCCAGCTCACCACCGGGAGCAACAACTAATGAAAAACTGTTTTTT
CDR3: CASSPPGATTNEKLFF

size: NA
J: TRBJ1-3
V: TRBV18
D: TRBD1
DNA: TGTGCCAGCTCACCAACACAGGGGGCGGTGGACACCATATATTTT
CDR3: CASSPTQGAVDTIYF

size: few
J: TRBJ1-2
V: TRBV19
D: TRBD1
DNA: TGTGCCAGTAGTCCCAGGGGGGACTATGGCTACACCTTC
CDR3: CASSPRGDYGYTF

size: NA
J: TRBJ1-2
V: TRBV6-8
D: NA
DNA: TGTGCCAGCAGTTACTCCCTTGCGATAGGGGACTATGGCTACACCTTC
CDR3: CASSYSLAIGDYGYTF

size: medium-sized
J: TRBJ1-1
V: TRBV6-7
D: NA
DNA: TGTGCCAGCAGCTCGAACGGGGGAGCTTTCTTT
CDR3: CASSSNGGAFF

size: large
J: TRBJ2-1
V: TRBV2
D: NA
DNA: TGTGCCAGCAGTGAGGGATGGGGGGGCCCTCTAGGTGAGCAGTTCTTC
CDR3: CASSEGWGGPLGEQFF

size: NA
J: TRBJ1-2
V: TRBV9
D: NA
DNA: TGTGCCAGCAGCGTCCCCAGGGAAACCTTCTATGGCTACACCTTC
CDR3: CASSVPRETFYGYTF

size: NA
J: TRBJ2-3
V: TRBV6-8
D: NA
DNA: TGTGCCAGCACCTTGGGATACCCCACAGATACGCAGTATTTT
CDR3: CASTLGYPTDTQYF

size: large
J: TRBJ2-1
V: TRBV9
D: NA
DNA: TGTGCCAGCAGCCTCAGTGACGGTGAGCAGTTCTTC
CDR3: CASSLSDGEQFF

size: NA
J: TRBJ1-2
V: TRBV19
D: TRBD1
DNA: TGTGCCAGTAGTATCAGGGCCCTACAGGGGGCGGATGGCTACACCTTC
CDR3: CASSIRALQGADGYTF

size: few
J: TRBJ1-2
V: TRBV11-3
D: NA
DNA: TGTGCCAGCAGCTTGCAGGTCGCGTACTATGGCTACACCTTC
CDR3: CASSLQVAYYGYTF

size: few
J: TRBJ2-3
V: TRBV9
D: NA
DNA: TGTGCCAGCAGCGGCCGGGACACCCACCCAGATACGCAGTATTTT
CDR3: CASSGRDTHPDTQYF

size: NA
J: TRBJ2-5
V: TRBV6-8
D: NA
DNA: TGTGCCATCAGTGACTCTGTGAGGGGGCAAGAGACCCAGTACTTC
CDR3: CAISDSVRGQETQYF

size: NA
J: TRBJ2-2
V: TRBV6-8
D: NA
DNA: TGTGCCAGCAGCCCTCAGGGAATCGGGGAGCTGTTTTTT
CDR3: CASSPQGIGELFF

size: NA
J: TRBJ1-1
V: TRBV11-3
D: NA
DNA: TGTGCCAGCAGCTTTGGCCGACGCCAGGGGACTGAAGCTTTCTTT
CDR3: CASSFGRRQGTEAFF

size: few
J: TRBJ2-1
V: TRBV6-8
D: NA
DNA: TGTGCCAGCAGTCCGGTAGGGGCCGGGTCCTACAATGAGCAGTTCTTC
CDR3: CASSPVGAGSYNEQFF

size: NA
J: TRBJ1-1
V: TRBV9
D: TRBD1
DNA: TGTGCCAGCAGCACCTTAACCGACAGGGGCGGTGAAGCTTTCTTT
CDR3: CASSTLTDRGGEAFF

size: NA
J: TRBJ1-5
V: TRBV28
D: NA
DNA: TGTGCCAGCAGTTTCCGGAGGGATAGGAATCAGCCCCAGCATTTT
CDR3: CASSFRRDRNQPQHF

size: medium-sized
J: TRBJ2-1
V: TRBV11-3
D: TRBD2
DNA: TGTGCCAGCAGCTTCCCGCGGGGGGGCCGGAGGAATGAGCAGTTCTTC
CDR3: CASSFPRGGRRNEQFF

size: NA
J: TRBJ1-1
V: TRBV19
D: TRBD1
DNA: TGTGCCAGCGAGGGACAGGGGGTTACTGAAGCTTTCTTT
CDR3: CASEGQGVTEAFF

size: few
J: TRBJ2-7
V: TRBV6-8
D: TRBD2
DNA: TGTGCCAGCAGTGGACTACCGGGGAGGGCCTCAAGGGACGAGCAGTACTTC
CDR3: CASSGLPGRASRDEQYF

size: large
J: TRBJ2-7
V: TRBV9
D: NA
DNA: TGTGCCAGCAGCACCAGGGCGGACCAACACGAGCAGTACTTC
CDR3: CASSTRADQHEQYF

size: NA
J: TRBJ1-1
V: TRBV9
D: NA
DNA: TGTGCCAGCAGCTTAACCGTTGAGGGGGAAGCTTTCTTT
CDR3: CASSLTVEGEAFF

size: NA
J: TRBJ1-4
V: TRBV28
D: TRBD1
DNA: TGTGCCAGCAGTTTGACAGGGCTCGAAAAACTGTTTTTT
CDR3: CASSLTGLEKLFF

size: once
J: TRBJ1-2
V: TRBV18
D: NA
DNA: TGTGCCAGCTCACCACCGCCCAGGCCGGAGGGCTACACCTTC
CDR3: CASSPPPRPEGYTF

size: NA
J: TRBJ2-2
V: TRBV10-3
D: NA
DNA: TGTGCCATCAGTGAGGGGATGGACACCGGGGAGCTGTTTTTT
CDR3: CAISEGMDTGELFF

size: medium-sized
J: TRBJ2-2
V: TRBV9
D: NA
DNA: TGTGCCAGCAGTGGGGGCCGTAACCTCGAACACCGGGGAGCTGTTTTT
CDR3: CASSGGRNLEHRGAVF

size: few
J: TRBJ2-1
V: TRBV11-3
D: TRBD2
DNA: TGTGCCAGCAGCTTCCATAGCGGGGCCTACAATGAGCAGTTCTTC
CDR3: CASSFHSGAYNEQFF

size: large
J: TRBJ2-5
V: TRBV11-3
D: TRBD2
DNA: TGTGCCAGCAGGGACACGGTACTAGCGGGGAAAGAGACCCAGTACTTC
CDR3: CASRDTVLAGKETQYF